Here is one T cell receptor (beta chain) with its context. Antigen: not known. The conserved closing phenylalanine or tryptophan is absent in this CDR3, likely reflecting a read error. The DNA is omitted, as the CDR3 cannot be located on it reliably, and the CDR3 follows TCRdb's listing. TCRbeta libraries were built with three rounds of nested PCR, modified from ARM-PCR. TCRdb independently ran MiXCR on the multiplex PCR reads; one entry per CDR3 protein. The sample shows 120,000 to 150,000 distinct CDR3 sequences, roughly 66% of them seen only once. The data stem from a study of tumor and adjacent non-tumor tissue in lung cancer. The CDR3 numbers 15 amino acids, ends counted. Germline lookup yields CDR1 DFQATT and CDR2 SNEGSKA (reference sequence). This sample's RNA came from whole unsorted tissue. Study results and caveats: TCR diversity was significantly greater in tumor than normal lung tissue. Normal lung showed higher cumulative top 100 clone frequency than tumor.

Sample: lung tumor tissue. This clonotype was sampled from a man aged 55 to 70 with small cell lung cancer. The rearrangement links TRBV20-1 to TRBJ2-1; the table names TRBD1, a call not compared with the DNA. CDR3 region: CSVSARARLYNEHFL.